These T cell receptor beta chains were read from a single sample in a study of T-cell reconstitution after alpha-beta-depleted transplantation in children. TCRdb reanalysed the PCR reads using MiXCR and keeps one entry per CDR3 protein. The sample has about 110,000 distinct CDR3 sequences, around 10% seen once. Here the sequenced sample was PBMCs, taken before TCRalphabeta/CD19-depleted stem cell transplant. All receptors come from a boy under 10 years old with acute lymphoblastic leukemia, due to receive a stem cell transplant. Both conserved end residues are part of each CDR3. The order of the fields is V gene, J gene, clone size, D gene, CDR3 DNA, CDR3 protein. The D gene is left open where the match is weak. Where a row states a size, it is once, few, many or the class of an expanded clone; other rows omit it.

v_call: TRBV20-1; j_call: TRBJ2-5; clone_size: few; d_call: TRBD2; cdr3_nt: TGCAGTGCTAGTATTAGCGGGAGTGAGACCCAGTACTTC; cdr3_aa: CSASISGSETQYF
v_call: TRBV20-1; j_call: TRBJ2-5; clone_size: many; d_call: TRBD2; cdr3_nt: TGCAGTGCAAATAGCGGGAGGACGCCGGAGACCCAGTACTTC; cdr3_aa: CSANSGRTPETQYF
v_call: TRBV18; j_call: TRBJ2-5; clone_size: NA; d_call: NA; cdr3_nt: TGTGCCAGCTCACCCGGACGGAGTCAAGAGACCCAGTACTTC; cdr3_aa: CASSPGRSQETQYF
v_call: TRBV5-1; j_call: TRBJ2-7; clone_size: NA; d_call: TRBD2; cdr3_nt: TGCGCCAGCAGCCCGCCTAGCGGGAGCTCCTACGAGCAGTACTTC; cdr3_aa: CASSPPSGSSYEQYF
v_call: TRBV4-1; j_call: TRBJ2-1; clone_size: NA; d_call: NA; cdr3_nt: TGCGCCAGCAGCCACCAAACGGACACAATAATCTACAATGAGCAGTTCTTC; cdr3_aa: CASSHQTDTIIYNEQFF
v_call: TRBV15; j_call: TRBJ2-2; clone_size: few; d_call: TRBD2; cdr3_nt: TGTGCCACCAGCATAGGGGGACTAGCGGGCGGGGAGCTGTTTTTT; cdr3_aa: CATSIGGLAGGELFF
v_call: TRBV27; j_call: TRBJ2-5; clone_size: few; d_call: NA; cdr3_nt: TGTGCCAGCAGAGGAAGGGGGAAGGGGGAGACCCAGTACTTC; cdr3_aa: CASRGRGKGETQYF
v_call: TRBV10-3; j_call: TRBJ2-7; clone_size: NA; d_call: NA; cdr3_nt: TGTGCCATCAGTGAGGCCAACAGGGTGCGTGGCGAGCAGTACTTC; cdr3_aa: CAISEANRVRGEQYF
v_call: TRBV18; j_call: TRBJ2-1; clone_size: NA; d_call: NA; cdr3_nt: TGTGCCAGCTCACCCATGGCGATCGAGCAGTTCTTC; cdr3_aa: CASSPMAIEQFF
v_call: TRBV5-1; j_call: TRBJ2-1; clone_size: many; d_call: TRBD1; cdr3_nt: TGCGCCAGCAGCCCCGGCATGGACAGGGGCTACAATGAGCAGTTCTTC; cdr3_aa: CASSPGMDRGYNEQFF
v_call: TRBV28; j_call: TRBJ2-1; clone_size: NA; d_call: NA; cdr3_nt: TGTGCCAGCGGACAGCCGGGTGGGTTTCACCCCTATGAGCAGTTCTTC; cdr3_aa: CASGQPGGFHPYEQFF
v_call: TRBV20-1; j_call: TRBJ2-5; clone_size: few; d_call: NA; cdr3_nt: TGCAGTGCCCCCCCGGGGGCCCGAAAAGAGACCCAGTACTTC; cdr3_aa: CSAPPGARKETQYF
v_call: TRBV5-1; j_call: TRBJ2-1; clone_size: many; d_call: NA; cdr3_nt: TGCGCCAGCAGCGTGAATATAGTGTACAATGAGCAGTTCTTC; cdr3_aa: CASSVNIVYNEQFF
v_call: TRBV30; j_call: TRBJ2-5; clone_size: few; d_call: NA; cdr3_nt: TGTGCCTGGAGTGTACAAGAGACCCAGTACTTC; cdr3_aa: CAWSVQETQYF
v_call: TRBV25-1; j_call: TRBJ1-3; clone_size: many; d_call: NA; cdr3_nt: TGTGCCAGCAGTGACCGGACGGCGAAGACCATATATTTT; cdr3_aa: CASSDRTAKTIYF
v_call: TRBV25-1; j_call: TRBJ2-7; clone_size: many; d_call: NA; cdr3_nt: TGTGCCAGCAGTTCAAGGACCCGGCGCGAGCAGTACTTC; cdr3_aa: CASSSRTRREQYF
v_call: TRBV5-5; j_call: TRBJ2-2; clone_size: many; d_call: NA; cdr3_nt: TGTGCCAGCAGCTTGGGGGGGGTGAACACCGGGGAGCTGTTTTTT; cdr3_aa: CASSLGGVNTGELFF
v_call: TRBV5-1; j_call: TRBJ2-7; clone_size: NA; d_call: NA; cdr3_nt: TGCGCCAGCGACGACGGGTACGAGCAGTACTTC; cdr3_aa: CASDDGYEQYF
v_call: TRBV7-9; j_call: TRBJ1-4; clone_size: NA; d_call: NA; cdr3_nt: TGTGCCAGCAGCTTATTGAGGGACGGAGAAAAACTGTTTTTT; cdr3_aa: CASSLLRDGEKLFF
v_call: TRBV3-1; j_call: TRBJ1-2; clone_size: NA; d_call: NA; cdr3_nt: TGTGCCAGCAGCCAAAGTGCAGGAACCGGGGGCTACACCTTC; cdr3_aa: CASSQSAGTGGYTF
v_call: TRBV28; j_call: TRBJ2-1; clone_size: few; d_call: TRBD2; cdr3_nt: TGTGCCAGCAGCGGTCCCCCAGCGGGAGCGGGCCGGCCCAATGAGCAGTTCTTC; cdr3_aa: CASSGPPAGAGRPNEQFF
v_call: TRBV18; j_call: TRBJ2-7; clone_size: NA; d_call: NA; cdr3_nt: TGTGCCAGCTCACCGCGCCGGGACAAGCTCTACGAGCAGTACTTC; cdr3_aa: CASSPRRDKLYEQYF
v_call: TRBV12-3/TRBV12-4; j_call: TRBJ2-5; clone_size: many; d_call: NA; cdr3_nt: TGTGCCAGCAGTTTAACCTCTAGTTTAGTTAGAAAGACCCAGTACTTC; cdr3_aa: CASSLTSSLVRKTQYF
v_call: TRBV7-9; j_call: TRBJ2-7; clone_size: few; d_call: NA; cdr3_nt: TGTGCCAGCAGCTTAGAAGGTGCAAGTCGCTACGAGCAGTACTTC; cdr3_aa: CASSLEGASRYEQYF
v_call: TRBV20-1; j_call: TRBJ2-1; clone_size: few; d_call: NA; cdr3_nt: TGCAGTGCGAAACGGGACACGAGCTCCTACAATGAGCAGTTCTTC; cdr3_aa: CSAKRDTSSYNEQFF
v_call: TRBV3-1; j_call: TRBJ2-2; clone_size: NA; d_call: NA; cdr3_nt: TGTGCCAGCAGCCAAGGACTAGTAACCGGGGAGCTGTTTTTT; cdr3_aa: CASSQGLVTGELFF
v_call: TRBV5-1; j_call: TRBJ2-1; clone_size: NA; d_call: TRBD2; cdr3_nt: TGCGCCAGCTCCTACGGGGGGGCCAACAATGAGCAGTTCTTC; cdr3_aa: CASSYGGANNEQFF